This entry features one T cell receptor (beta chain) sequence. Its antigen is not known. At one end the junction does not follow the germline gene, possibly because of a read error. Sample-barcoded 5' priming and a J-beta primer mix drove a second PCR of roughly 7 to 11 cycles. Via MiXCR, TCRdb re-called the 5' RACE reads, giving one row per CDR3 protein. The table includes approximately 670,000 distinct CDR3 sequences, roughly 41% detected once. The data were obtained in a study of blood T cells in healthy people across ages. A minimum of 7 million PBMCs was isolated per sample. CDR1 MNHEY and CDR2 SMNVEV come from the germline V gene (reference sequence). The CDR3 contains 17 residues. General observations from the study: Changes seen in expanded clonotypes were possibly confounded by donor CMV status left unknown.

J is TRBJ2-2 and V is TRBV27, with 10 bases fitting TRBD2. Sequencing was carried out using blood. This receptor was taken from an elderly man in good health. CDR3 DNA sequence: TGTGCCTGCAGTTCCCCTCTAGCGGGAGTTGCTAACGGGGAGCTGTTTTTT. Residues: CACSSPLAGVANGELFF.